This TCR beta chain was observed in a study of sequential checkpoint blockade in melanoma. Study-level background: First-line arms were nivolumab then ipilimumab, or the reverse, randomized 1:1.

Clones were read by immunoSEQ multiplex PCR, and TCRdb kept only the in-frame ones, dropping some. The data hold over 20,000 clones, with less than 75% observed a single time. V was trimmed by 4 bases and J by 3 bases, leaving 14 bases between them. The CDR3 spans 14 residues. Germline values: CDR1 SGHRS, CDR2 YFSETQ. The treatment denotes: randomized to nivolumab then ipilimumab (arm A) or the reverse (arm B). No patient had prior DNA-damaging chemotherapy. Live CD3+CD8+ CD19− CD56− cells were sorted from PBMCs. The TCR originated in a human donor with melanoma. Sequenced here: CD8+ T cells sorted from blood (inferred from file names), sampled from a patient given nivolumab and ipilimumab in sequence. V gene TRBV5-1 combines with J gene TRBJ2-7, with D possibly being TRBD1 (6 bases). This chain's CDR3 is CASSDERDNYEQYF. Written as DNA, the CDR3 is TGCGCCAGCAGCGACGAACGGGACAACTACGAGCAGTACTTC.